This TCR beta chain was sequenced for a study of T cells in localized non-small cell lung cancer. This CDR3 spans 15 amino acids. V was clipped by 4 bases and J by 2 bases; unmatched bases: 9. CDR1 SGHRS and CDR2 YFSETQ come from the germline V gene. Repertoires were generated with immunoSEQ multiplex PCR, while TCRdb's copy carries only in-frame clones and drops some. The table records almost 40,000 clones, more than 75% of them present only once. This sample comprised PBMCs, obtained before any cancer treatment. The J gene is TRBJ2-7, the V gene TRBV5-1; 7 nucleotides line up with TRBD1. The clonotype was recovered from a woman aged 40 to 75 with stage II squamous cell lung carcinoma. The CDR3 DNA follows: TGCGCCAGCAGCCCGGGACAGACGCCTGCCTACGAGCAGTACTTC. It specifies CASSPGQTPAYEQYF.